This entry lists 9 T cell receptor beta chains sequenced from one sample in a study of cytomegalovirus exposure and HLA in healthy donors. PCR used 60 Vbeta primers and 13 Jbeta primers. The table came from immunoSEQ multiplex PCR; TCRdb's copy has only in-frame clones and leaves some out. The repertoire holds fewer than 140,000 clones, 71% seen once, with 2.5% to 3.5% in the top ten. The specimen was PBMCs. These receptors came from a female donor in good health and CMV-seronegative.

The genes are TRBV27 and TRBJ1-1; the D gene is possibly TRBD1 (5 bases). The CDR3 length is 13 residues. Germline V gene data show CDR1 as MNHEY and CDR2 as SMNVEV (reference sequence). The V and J ends lost 3 bases and 3 bases respectively, with 8 bases between them. CDR3 region: CASSLGPDTEAFF. The CDR3 DNA sequence: TGTGCCAGCAGTTTGGGGCCTGACACTGAAGCTTTCTTT.

This clone was counted a few times. The chain recombines TRBV28 with TRBJ2-1, with a tentative D call TRBD2 (7 bases). The germline V gene has CDR1 MDHEN and CDR2 SYDVKM. V was cut by 9 bases and J by 15 bases, with 18 bases left in between. The CDR3 totals 11 residues. CDR3 coding DNA: TGTGCCAGTAACAGGGAGGGGACTCCGTTCTTC. Amino acid sequence: CASNREGTPFF.

This clone was found a few times. V and J are TRBV5-4 and TRBJ2-2; TRBD1 might be the D (6 bases). Trimming stripped 2 bases from V and 4 bases from J, with 21 bases between. Germline-derived CDR1 and CDR2 are SGHNT and YYREEE (reference sequence). This CDR3 has 18 residues. The CDR3 sequence is CASSFSTDRWFATGELFF. The DNA for the CDR3 is TGTGCCAGCAGCTTCTCAACCGACAGGTGGTTCGCCACCGGGGAGCTGTTTTTT.

The chain is built from TRBV18 and TRBJ2-2; TRBD1 might be the D (5 bases). V shed 0 bases and J shed 6 bases, with 17 bases lying between them. The germline gives CDR1 KGHSH, CDR2 LQKENI. The CDR3 totals 17 residues. The CDR3 DNA reads TGTGCCAGCTCACCACCGAGCAGGGCCATAGGGGCCGGGGAGCTGTTTTTT. Translation: CASSPPSRAIGAGELFF.

The chain is built from TRBV9 and TRBJ2-7; 8 bases match TRBD2. Trimming removed 4 bases from V and 4 bases from J; junction bases left unmatched: 7. CDR3 size: 14 residues. Germline CDR1 SGDLS, CDR2 YYNGEE. The CDR3 reads CASSPGTSIYEQYF. The CDR3 DNA reads as TGTGCCAGCAGCCCGGGGACTAGTATATACGAGCAGTACTTC. The entire variable domain, with the rest obtained from reference TRBV9 and TRBJ2-7, is as follows: DSGVTQTPKHLITATGQRVTLRCSPRSGDLSVYWYQQSLDQGLQFLIQYYNGEERAKGNILERFSAQQFPDLHSELNLSSLELGDSALYFCASSPGTSIYEQYFGPGTRLTVT.

This sequence joins TRBV2 and TRBJ2-2; TRBD1 is a possible D gene (6 bases). With 6 bases removed from V and 4 bases from J, the gap between germline ends came to 18 bases. The CDR3 runs to 16 residues. Germline CDR1 is SNHLY and CDR2 is FYNNEI. In DNA form, the CDR3 reads TGTGCCAGCAGGCTTCGACAGGTGTCTTTCACCGGGGAGCTGTTTTTT. Protein: CASRLRQVSFTGELFF.

This chain joins TRBV30 and TRBJ2-5, with D hard to call. CDR3 length: 14 amino acids. Germline assignment: CDR1 GTSNPN and CDR2 SVGIG (reference sequence). Trimming left V 1 base short and J 1 base short, with 10 bases between. The CDR3 reads CAWSAAVPQETQYF. As DNA, the CDR3 is TGTGCCTGGAGTGCCGCGGTCCCCCAAGAGACCCAGTACTTC.

The gene calls are TRBV27 and TRBJ2-1; tentative D call: TRBD1 (6 bases). The germline V and J ends were trimmed by 8 bases and 4 bases, with 12 bases remaining between them. The CDR3 spans 13 residues. The germline gives CDR1 MNHEY, CDR2 SMNVEV (reference sequence). The CDR3 sequence is CASSTGLYNEQFF. The CDR3 region has the DNA TGTGCCAGCTCGACAGGTTTGTACAATGAGCAGTTCTTC.

This clone was picked up a small number of times. The chain couples TRBV5-8 to TRBJ2-7, with TRBD1 as a possible D gene (6 bases). Germline CDR1 and CDR2: SGHTS and YDEGEE. The CDR3 has 17 amino acids. V was clipped by 0 bases and J by 2 bases, with 18 bases between them. For the CDR3, the DNA is TGTGCCAGCAGCTTGGCCCCTGACAGGCCGAGCGCCTACGAGCAGTACTTC. This encodes CASSLAPDRPSAYEQYF.